This T cell receptor beta chain was retrieved from a study of patients and donors after allogeneic stem cell transplantation. The CDR3 is 17 residues long. V gave up 4 bases and J gave up 1 base; unmatched junction bases: 6. Germline lookup yields CDR1 SGHDT and CDR2 YYEEEE. TCRdb analysed the RT-PCR reads with MiXCR anew, one entry per CDR3 protein. The sample yields over 350,000 distinct CDR3 sequences, roughly 17% seen once. The chain uses TRBV5-6 and TRBJ2-6, with 9 bases identical to TRBD1. Material for sequencing was blood, either unsorted or a sorted T cell fraction (not recorded which). The receptor was isolated from a human donor who was either an allogeneic HSCT recipient or a stem cell or donor lymphocyte infusion donor (not recorded which). It is not recorded whose cells these are; they may come from a transplant donor. CDR3 nucleotides: TGTGCCAGCAGCGGAAACAGGGGGCGATCTGGGGCCAACGTCCTGACTTTC. Translating it yields CASSGNRGRSGANVLTF. Drawing the rest from reference TRBV5-6 and TRBJ2-6, the complete variable domain is DAGVTQSPTHLIKTRGQQVTLRCSPKSGHDTVSWYQQALGQGPQFIFQYYEEEERQRGNFPDRFSGHQFPNYSSELNVNALLLGDSALYLCASSGNRGRSGANVLTFGAGSRLTVL.